This entry concerns a single T cell receptor (beta chain). This sample stems from a study of CD8 T cells in Susac syndrome. Negative isolation was used for CD8+ and CD4+ T cells and FACS enrichment for TEMRA cells. Random hexamers were used to reverse transcribe an amount of roughly 0.45 to 1 ug RNA. The amplification used immunoSEQ multiplex PCR on TCR beta CDR3; it spanned 54 Vbeta and 13 Jbeta. MiXCR, applied by TCRdb to the immunoSEQ multiplex PCR reads, yields one record per CDR3 protein. Among about 84,000 distinct CDR3 sequences, 85% to 95% were seen once, and the ten largest hold less than 0.35%. This receptor was taken from a human donor in good health. The sequencing input was CD8+ T cells from PBMCs.

This chain's CDR3 is CSVEGGTGQGYTF. In nucleotides, the CDR3 is TGCAGCGTTGAAGGCGGGACAGGGCAAGGCTACACCTTC. This chain connects TRBV29-1 to TRBJ1-2; 9 bases are a match to TRBD1. CDR1 is SQVTM and CDR2 is ANQGSEA in the germline V gene. The CDR3 totals 13 residues. The junction had 5 bases not matched to a gene; V was cut back by 1 base and J by 8 bases.